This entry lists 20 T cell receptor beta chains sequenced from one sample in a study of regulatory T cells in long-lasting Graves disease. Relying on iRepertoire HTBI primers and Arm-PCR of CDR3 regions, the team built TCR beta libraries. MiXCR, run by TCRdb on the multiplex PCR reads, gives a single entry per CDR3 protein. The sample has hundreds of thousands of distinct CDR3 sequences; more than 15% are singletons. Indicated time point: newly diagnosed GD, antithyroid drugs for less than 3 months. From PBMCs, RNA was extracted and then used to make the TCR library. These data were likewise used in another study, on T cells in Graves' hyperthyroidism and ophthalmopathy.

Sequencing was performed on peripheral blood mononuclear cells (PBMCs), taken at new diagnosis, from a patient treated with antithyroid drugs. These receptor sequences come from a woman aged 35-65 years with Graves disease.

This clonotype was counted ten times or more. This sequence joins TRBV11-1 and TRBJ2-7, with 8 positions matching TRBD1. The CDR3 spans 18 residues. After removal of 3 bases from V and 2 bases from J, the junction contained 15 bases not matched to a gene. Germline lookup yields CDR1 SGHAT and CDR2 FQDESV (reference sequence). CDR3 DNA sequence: TGTGCCAGCAGCTTCGGGACAGGCGACCACCGATCCCCCTACGAGCAGTACTTC. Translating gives CASSFGTGDHRSPYEQYF.

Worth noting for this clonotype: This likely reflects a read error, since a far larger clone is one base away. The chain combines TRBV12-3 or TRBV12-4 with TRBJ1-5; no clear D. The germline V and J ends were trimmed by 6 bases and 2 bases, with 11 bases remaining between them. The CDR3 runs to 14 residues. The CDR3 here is CASSPRIGNQPQHF. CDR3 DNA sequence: TGTGCCAGCAGCCCCAGGATTGGCAATCAGCCCCAGCATTTT.

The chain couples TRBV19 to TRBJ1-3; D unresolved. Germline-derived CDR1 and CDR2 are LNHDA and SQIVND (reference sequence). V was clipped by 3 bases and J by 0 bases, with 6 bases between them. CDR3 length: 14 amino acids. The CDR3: CASSMDHSGNTIYF. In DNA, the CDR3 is TGTGCCAGTAGTATGGACCACTCTGGAAACACCATATATTTT. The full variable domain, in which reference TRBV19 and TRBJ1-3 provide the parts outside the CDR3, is DGGITQSPKYLFRKEGQNVTLSCEQNLNHDAMYWYRQDPGQGLRLIYYSQIVNDFQKGDIAEGYSVSREKKESFPLTVTSAQKNPTAFYLCASSMDHSGNTIYFGEGSWLTVV.

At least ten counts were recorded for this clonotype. CDR3: CSAREPRQGGTEAFF. DNA of the CDR3: TGCAGTGCTAGAGAACCACGACAGGGAGGCACTGAAGCTTTCTTT. The V and J genes are TRBV20-1 and TRBJ1-1, with 7 bases aligning to TRBD1. Germline CDR1 reads DFQATT; CDR2 reads SNEGSKA (reference sequence). The length of the CDR3 is 15 residues. The J segment lost 4 bases and the V segment lost 0 bases, leaving 8 bases of the junction unmatched.

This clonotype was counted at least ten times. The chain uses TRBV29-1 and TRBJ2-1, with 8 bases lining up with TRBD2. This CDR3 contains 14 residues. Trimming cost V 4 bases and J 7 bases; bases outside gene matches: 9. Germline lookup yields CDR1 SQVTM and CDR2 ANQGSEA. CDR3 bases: TGCAGCGTTGTTGTCTCGGGAGGGGGGAATGAGCAGTTCTTC. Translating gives CSVVVSGGGNEQFF.

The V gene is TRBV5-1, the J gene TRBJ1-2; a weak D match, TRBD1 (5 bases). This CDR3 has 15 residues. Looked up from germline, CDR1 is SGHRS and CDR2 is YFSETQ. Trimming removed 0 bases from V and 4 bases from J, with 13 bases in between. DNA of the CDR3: TGCGCCAGCAGCTTGGAGCAGGGTGACCCCTATGGCTACACCTTC. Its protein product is CASSLEQGDPYGYTF.

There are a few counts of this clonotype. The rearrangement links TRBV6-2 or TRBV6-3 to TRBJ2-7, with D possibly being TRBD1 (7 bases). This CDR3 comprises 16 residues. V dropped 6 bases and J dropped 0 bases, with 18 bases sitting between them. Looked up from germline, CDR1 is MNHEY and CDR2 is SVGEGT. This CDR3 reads CASSTTAGQTSYEQYF. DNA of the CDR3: TGTGCCAGCAGCACCACTGCGGGACAGACCTCCTACGAGCAGTACTTC.

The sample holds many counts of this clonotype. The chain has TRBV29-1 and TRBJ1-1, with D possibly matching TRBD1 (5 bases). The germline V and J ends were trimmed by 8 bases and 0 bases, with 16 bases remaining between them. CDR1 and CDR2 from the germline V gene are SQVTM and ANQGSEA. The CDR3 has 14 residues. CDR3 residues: CSFTGGTVNTEAFF. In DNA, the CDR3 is TGCAGCTTTACGGGCGGGACGGTGAACACTGAAGCTTTCTTT.

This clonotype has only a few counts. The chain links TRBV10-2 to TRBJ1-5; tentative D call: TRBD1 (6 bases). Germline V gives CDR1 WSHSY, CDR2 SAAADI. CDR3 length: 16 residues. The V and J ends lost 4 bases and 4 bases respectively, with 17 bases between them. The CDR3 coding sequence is TGCGCCAGCAGTGCGACCACAGGGAGCTTTAATCAGCCCCAGCATTTT. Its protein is CASSATTGSFNQPQHF.

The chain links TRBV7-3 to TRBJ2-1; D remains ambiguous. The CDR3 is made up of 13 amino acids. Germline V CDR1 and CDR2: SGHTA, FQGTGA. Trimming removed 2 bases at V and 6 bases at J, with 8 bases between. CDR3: CASSLSPLNEQFF. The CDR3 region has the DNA TGTGCCAGCAGCTTATCGCCTCTCAATGAGCAGTTCTTC. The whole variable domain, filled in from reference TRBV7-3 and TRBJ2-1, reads GAGVSQTPSNKVTEKGKYVELRCDPISGHTALYWYRQSLGQGPEFLIYFQGTGAADDSGLPNDRFFAVRPEGSVSTLKIQRTERGDSAVYLCASSLSPLNEQFFGPGTRLTVL.

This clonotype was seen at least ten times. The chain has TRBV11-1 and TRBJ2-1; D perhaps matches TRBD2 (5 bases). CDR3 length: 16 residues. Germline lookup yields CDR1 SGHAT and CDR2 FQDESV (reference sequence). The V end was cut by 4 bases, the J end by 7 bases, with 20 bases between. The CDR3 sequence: CASSYYPGGTQNEQFF. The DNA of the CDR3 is TGTGCCAGCAGCTACTACCCAGGAGGAACACAGAATGAGCAGTTCTTC.

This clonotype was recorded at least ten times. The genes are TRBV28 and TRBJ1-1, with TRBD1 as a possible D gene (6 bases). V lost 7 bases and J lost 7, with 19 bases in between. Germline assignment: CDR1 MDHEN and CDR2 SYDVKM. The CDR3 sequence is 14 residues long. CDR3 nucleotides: TGTGCCAGCACTTCTCACCAGACAGGCGGTGAAGCTTTCTTT. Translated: CASTSHQTGGEAFF. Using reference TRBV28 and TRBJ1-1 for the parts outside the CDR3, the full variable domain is DVKVTQSSRYLVKRTGEKVFLECVQDMDHENMFWYRQDPGLGLRLIYFSYDVKMKEKGDIPEGYSVSREKKERFSLILESASTNQTSMYLCASTSHQTGGEAFFGQGTRLTVV.

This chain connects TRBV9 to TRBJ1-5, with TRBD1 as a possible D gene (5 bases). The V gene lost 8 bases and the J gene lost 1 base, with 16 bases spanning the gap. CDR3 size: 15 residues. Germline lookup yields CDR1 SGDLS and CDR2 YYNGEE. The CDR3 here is CASTRGETSNQPQHF. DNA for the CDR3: TGTGCCAGTACCCGGGGGGAGACCAGCAATCAGCCCCAGCATTTT.

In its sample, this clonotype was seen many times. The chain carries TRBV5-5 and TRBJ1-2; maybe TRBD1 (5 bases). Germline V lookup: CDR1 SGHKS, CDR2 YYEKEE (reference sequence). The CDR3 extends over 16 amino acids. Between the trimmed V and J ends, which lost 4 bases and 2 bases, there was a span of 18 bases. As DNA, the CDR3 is TGTGCCAGCAGCACAACTCCCACCCAGGGAAACTATGGCTACACCTTC. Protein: CASSTTPTQGNYGYTF.

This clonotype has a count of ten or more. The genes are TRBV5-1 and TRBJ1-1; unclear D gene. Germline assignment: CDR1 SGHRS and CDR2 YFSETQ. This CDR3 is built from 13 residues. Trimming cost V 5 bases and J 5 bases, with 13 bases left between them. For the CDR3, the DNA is TGCGCCAGCAGTAATAGGGAGGAGACTGAAGCTTTCTTT. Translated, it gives CASSNREETEAFF.

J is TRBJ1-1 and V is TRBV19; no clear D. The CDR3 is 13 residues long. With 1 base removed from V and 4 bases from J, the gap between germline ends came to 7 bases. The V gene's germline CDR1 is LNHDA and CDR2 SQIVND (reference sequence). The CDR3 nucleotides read TGTGCCAGTAGTATAGGGAGAGGCACTGAAGCTTTCTTT. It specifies CASSIGRGTEAFF.

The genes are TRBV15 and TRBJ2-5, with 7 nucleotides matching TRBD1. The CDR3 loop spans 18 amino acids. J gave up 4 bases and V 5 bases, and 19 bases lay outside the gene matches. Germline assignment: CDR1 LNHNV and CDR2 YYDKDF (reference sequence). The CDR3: CATSRREGGLAPRETQYF. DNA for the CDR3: TGTGCCACCAGCCGCCGAGAAGGGGGCTTAGCCCCGAGAGAGACCCAGTACTTC. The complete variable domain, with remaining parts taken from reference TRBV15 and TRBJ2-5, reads DAMVIQNPRYQVTQFGKPVTLSCSQTLNHNVMYWYQQKSSQAPKLLFHYYDKDFNNEADTPDNFQSRRPNTSFCFLDIRSPGLGDTAMYLCATSRREGGLAPRETQYFGPGTRLLVL.

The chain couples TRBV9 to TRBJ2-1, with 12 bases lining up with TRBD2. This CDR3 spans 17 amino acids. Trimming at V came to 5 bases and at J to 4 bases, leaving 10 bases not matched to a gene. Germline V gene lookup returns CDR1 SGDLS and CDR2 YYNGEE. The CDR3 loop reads CASSRTSGEGTYNEQFF. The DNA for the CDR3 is TGTGCCAGCAGTAGGACTAGCGGGGAGGGAACTTACAATGAGCAGTTCTTC.

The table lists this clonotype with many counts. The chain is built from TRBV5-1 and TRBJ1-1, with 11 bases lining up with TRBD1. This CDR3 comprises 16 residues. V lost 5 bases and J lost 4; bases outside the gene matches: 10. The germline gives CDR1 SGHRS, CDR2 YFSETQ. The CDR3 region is CASSRDRGRFSTEAFF. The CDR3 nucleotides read TGCGCCAGCAGTCGGGACAGGGGGAGATTTAGCACTGAAGCTTTCTTT. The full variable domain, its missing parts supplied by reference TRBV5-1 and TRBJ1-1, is KAGVTQTPRYLIKTRGQQVTLSCSPISGHRSVSWYQQTPGQGLQFLFEYFSETQRNKGNFPGRFSGRQFSNSRSEMNVSTLELGDSALYLCASSRDRGRFSTEAFFGQGTRLTVV.

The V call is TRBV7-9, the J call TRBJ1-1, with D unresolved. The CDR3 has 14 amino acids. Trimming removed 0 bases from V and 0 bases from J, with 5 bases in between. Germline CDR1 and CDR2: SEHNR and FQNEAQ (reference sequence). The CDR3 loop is CASSLADLNTEAFF. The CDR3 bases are TGTGCCAGCAGCTTAGCGGATCTGAACACTGAAGCTTTCTTT.